This section outlines one T cell receptor (beta chain) sequence together with its context. The sample comes from a study of blood T cell repertoires in COVID-19. Per the original data handling: Nucleated cell number was recorded as an estimate derived from reference gene primer amplification. Sequencing used immunoSEQ multiplex PCR; TCRdb keeps in-frame clones, though not all of them. V, J and clone size are those of that table, while D and trimming were read from the DNA. The profile shows around 290,000 clones, approximately 91% of them singletons. The clonotype originates from a woman younger than 45 with COVID-19, enrolled during active disease. Sequencing input: peripheral blood.

The CDR3 region has the DNA TGTGCCAGCAGCCAAGAGGCAGGGTATGCCGAGCAGTACTTC. Translation gives CASSQEAGYAEQYF. The chain joins TRBV3-1 (or the pseudogene TRBV3-2) to TRBJ2-7; weak D call: TRBD1 (5 bases). V lost 0 bases and J lost 6, with 12 bases in between. Germline CDR1 is LGHDT and CDR2 is YNNKEL (reference sequence). The CDR3 extends over 14 amino acids.